The clone carrying this T cell receptor beta chain has at least ten counts. Unique molecular identifier tags were affixed to discrete cDNA molecules. TCRdb re-called the 5' RACE reads through MiXCR, storing one row per CDR3 protein. The sample has around 68,000 distinct CDR3 sequences, approximately 5.9% seen once. The data originate from a study of early T cells in non-severe SARS-CoV-2 infection. Study information: Sequencing used unsorted whole-blood bulk RNA, so chains lack pairing.

Germline CDR1 reads MNHNY; CDR2 reads SVGAGI (reference sequence). The CDR3 totals 16 residues. Trimming took 0 bases from V and 6 from J; bases not matched to a gene: 11. Specimen: whole blood, collected at baseline. The TCR was taken from an adult who was a healthcare worker with PCR-confirmed SARS-CoV-2 infection or an uninfected control (not recorded which). The rearrangement joins TRBV6-6 to TRBJ2-7; 7 positions match TRBD1. The CDR3, as DNA: TGTGCCAGCAGTTACTCTTGGGCAAGGGGGCTTAGCGAGCAGTACTTC. This encodes CASSYSWARGLSEQYF.